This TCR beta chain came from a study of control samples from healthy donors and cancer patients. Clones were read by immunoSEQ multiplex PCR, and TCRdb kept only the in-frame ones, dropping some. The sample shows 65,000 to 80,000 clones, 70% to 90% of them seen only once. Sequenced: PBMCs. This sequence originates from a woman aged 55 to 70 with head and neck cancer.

Written as DNA, the CDR3 is TGTGCCAGCAGCGTAGCTACAGGGGGCCAGCCCGGGGAGCTGTTTTTT. Residues: CASSVATGGQPGELFF. This rearrangement joins TRBV9 to TRBJ2-2, with TRBD1 matching over 9 bases. The CDR3 runs to 16 residues. Trimming cost V 0 bases and J 6 bases; bases outside gene matches: 6. Germline loops: CDR1 SGDLS, CDR2 YYNGEE.